This T cell receptor beta chain was recovered during a study of T cells in Graves' hyperthyroidism and ophthalmopathy. General study points: The model forecast ophthalmopathy, anticipating it by a median approximately 6 months before onset. Blood also held most thyroid clonotypes expanded beyond 0.001. Through a model of 13 V-J features, ophthalmopathy was separated from stable hyperthyroidism.

There are many counts of this clonotype. Its antigen is not known. RNA transcripts yielded amplified TCR beta CDR3 regions. A first-round RT-PCR of the TCR CDR3 used the HTBI primer set. TCRdb re-called the multiplex PCR reads through MiXCR, storing one row per CDR3 protein. The sample has roughly 300,000 distinct CDR3 sequences, 21% seen once. Used for diagnoses were clinical symptoms, serum thyroxine and TRAb, thyroid ultrasound and orbital computed tomography. The V segment lost 6 bases and the J segment 3 bases; nucleotides outside the gene matches: 8. Germline assignment: CDR1 SNHLY and CDR2 FYNNEI. This CDR3 contains 14 residues.

The TCR comes from a woman aged 45-65 years with Graves' hyperthyroidism. This sequence joins TRBV2 and TRBJ2-7, with 7 bases matching TRBD1. The sequencing sample was made of blood. Written as DNA, the CDR3 is TGTGCCAGCAGAGAACAGGGGAATAGCTACGAGCAGTACTTC. Its translation: CASREQGNSYEQYF.